This TCR beta chain comes out of a study of OX40 agonist ivuxolimab in advanced cancers. Study details: Age averaged around 60 years (range about 20 to 80), and 82.7% were male. Partial responses were seen in three patients, one with hepatocellular carcinoma and two with cutaneous melanoma.

Germline CDR1 is SEHNR and CDR2 is FQNEAQ (reference sequence). This CDR3 comprises 15 residues. V trimming: 3 bases; J trimming: 5 bases; junction bases outside the gene matches: 5. Method: immunoSEQ multiplex PCR; TCRdb's copy keeps in-frame clones and lacks some. The sample shows 39,000 or so clones, roughly 92% of them seen only once. The sequencing here drew on CD4+ or CD8+ T cells sorted from blood, taken in a trial of the OX40 agonist ivuxolimab. The chain uses TRBV7-9 and TRBJ2-7; 12 positions match TRBD1. The origin of this receptor is an adult with an advanced solid tumor such as melanoma, head and neck, liver or kidney cancer. In DNA form, the CDR3 reads TGTGCCAGCAGCTTCTCCGGGACAGGGGGCCACGAGCAGTACTTC. Encoded protein: CASSFSGTGGHEQYF.